This note documents a single T cell receptor beta chain sequence. These data originate in a study of Ad26.COV2.S vaccination and SARS-CoV-2 variants. Stated treatment: over 15 received Ad26.COV2.S at low or high dose, single or two shots; roughly five received placebo; per-sample allocation not given. Samples were taken on day 63 after the first vaccine or placebo injection. Assay used: immunoSEQ multiplex PCR; TCRdb lists only in-frame clones, some missing. The sample has 300,000 to 350,000 clones, roughly 90% seen once. The CDR3 contains 15 residues. The V and J ends lost 3 bases and 6 bases, in that order; junction bases with no gene match: 7. CDR1 SGHAT and CDR2 FQNNGV come from the germline V gene.

This specimen was peripheral blood, taken in a trial of Ad26.COV2.S vaccine versus placebo. This TCR was sampled from a person between 18 and 65 years old who received the Ad26.COV2.S COVID-19 vaccine or a placebo. The V call is TRBV11-2, the J call TRBJ2-1, with 8 nucleotides matching TRBD2. The chain's CDR3 is CASSFSSGISNEQFF. CDR3 DNA: TGTGCCAGCAGCTTTAGTAGCGGGATATCCAATGAGCAGTTCTTC.